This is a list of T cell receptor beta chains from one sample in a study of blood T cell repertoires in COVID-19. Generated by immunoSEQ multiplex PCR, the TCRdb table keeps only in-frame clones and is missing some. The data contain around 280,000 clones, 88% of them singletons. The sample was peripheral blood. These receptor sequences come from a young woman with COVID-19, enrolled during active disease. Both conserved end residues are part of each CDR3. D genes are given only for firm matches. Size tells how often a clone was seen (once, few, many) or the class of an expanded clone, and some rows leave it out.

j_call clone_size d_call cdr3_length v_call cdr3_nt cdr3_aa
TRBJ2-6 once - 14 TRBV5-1 TGCGCCAGTATCGACAGTGCTGGGGCCAACGTCCTGACTTTC CASIDSAGANVLTF
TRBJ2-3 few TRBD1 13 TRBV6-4 TGTGCCAGCAGTACAGGGGGCACAGATACGCAGTATTTT CASSTGGTDTQYF
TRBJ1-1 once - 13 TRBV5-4 TGTGCCAGCAGCACGCAGGGAACCACTGAAGCTTTCTTT CASSTQGTTEAFF
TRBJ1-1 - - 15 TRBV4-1 TGCGCCAGCAGCCAAGTCCGGGGACACCTCGCTGAAGCTTTCTTT CASSQVRGHLAEAFF
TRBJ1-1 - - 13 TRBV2 TGTGCCAGCAGTGAAGTAGGAGGCACTGAAGCTTTCTTT CASSEVGGTEAFF
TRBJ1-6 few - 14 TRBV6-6 TGTGCCAGCAGTTACTCACAACAGTATTCACCCCTCCACTTT CASSYSQQYSPLHF
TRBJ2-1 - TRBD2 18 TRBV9 TGTGCCAGCAGCGTAGATCTAGCGGGAGTAAACTCCTACAATGAGCAGTTCTTC CASSVDLAGVNSYNEQFF
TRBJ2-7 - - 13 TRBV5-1 TGCGCCAGCAGCTTGTCTGTATCTTCCGAGCAGTACTTC CASSLSVSSEQYF
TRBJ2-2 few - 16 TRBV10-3 TGTGCCATCAGATCAGGGGTAGCCCGCGGTACCGGGGAGCTGTTTTTT CAIRSGVARGTGELFF
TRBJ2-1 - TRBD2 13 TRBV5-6 TGTGCCAGCAGCCCCGGACTAGGTCGTGAGCAGTTCTTC CASSPGLGREQFF
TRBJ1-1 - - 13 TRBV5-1 TGCGCCAGCAGGTTGGCAGGGAACACTGAAGCTTTCTTT CASRLAGNTEAFF
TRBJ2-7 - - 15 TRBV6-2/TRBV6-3 TGTGCCAGCAGTTACGTGTTACGATTTCGCGACGAGCAGTACTTC CASSYVLRFRDEQYF
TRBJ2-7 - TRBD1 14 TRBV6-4 TGTGCCAGCAGGTATAGGGACAGCACCTACGAGCAGTACTTC CASRYRDSTYEQYF
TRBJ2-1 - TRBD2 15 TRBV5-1 TGCGCCAGCATCAAGGGGGCGGGAGGGCCAAAGGAGCAGTTCTTC CASIKGAGGPKEQFF
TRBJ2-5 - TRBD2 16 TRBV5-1 TGCGCCAGCAGCTTCGGACTAGCGGGACTACAAGAGACCCAGTACTTC CASSFGLAGLQETQYF
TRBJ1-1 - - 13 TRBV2 TGTGCCAGCAGTGAGGGGAGACGCACTGAAGCTTTCTTT CASSEGRRTEAFF
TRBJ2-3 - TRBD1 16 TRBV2 TGTGCCAGCACCCTGACAGGGGGGATTAGCACAGATACGCAGTATTTT CASTLTGGISTDTQYF
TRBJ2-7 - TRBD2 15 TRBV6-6 TGTGCCAGCAGGCCTAGCGGTCCTCACTCCTACGAGCAGTACTTC CASRPSGPHSYEQYF
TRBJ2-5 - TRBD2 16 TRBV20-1 TGCAGTGCTAGTGGACTAGCGGGAGGGTACCAAGAGACCCAGTACTTC CSASGLAGGYQETQYF
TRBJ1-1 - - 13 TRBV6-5 TGTGCCAGCAGTCTCGGGGGGGCCCTTGAAGCTTTCTTT CASSLGGALEAFF
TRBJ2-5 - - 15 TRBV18 TGTGCCAGCTCACCCGACAGCCGCCTTGGGAAGACCCAGTACTTC CASSPDSRLGKTQYF
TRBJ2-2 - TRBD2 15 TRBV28 TGTGCCAGCTCTACTAGCGGCCACTACACCGGGGAGCTGTTTTTT CASSTSGHYTGELFF
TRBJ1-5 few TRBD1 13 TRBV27 TGTGCCAGCAGTTACAGGGGGCGGCAGCCCCAGCATTTT CASSYRGRQPQHF
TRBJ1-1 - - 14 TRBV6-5 TGTGCCAGCAGTTACTCGAACACCTACACTGAAGCTTTCTTT CASSYSNTYTEAFF
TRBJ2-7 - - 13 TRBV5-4 TGTGCCAGCAGCTTCGGCGGGGCCTACGAGCAGTACTTC CASSFGGAYEQYF
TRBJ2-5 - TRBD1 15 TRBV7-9 TGTGCCAGCAGCTTGGGACAGGGGGCGATCGAGACCCAGTACTTC CASSLGQGAIETQYF
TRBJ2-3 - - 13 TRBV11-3 TGTGCCAGCAGCTTAGGCCGCGCAGATACGCAGTATTTT CASSLGRADTQYF
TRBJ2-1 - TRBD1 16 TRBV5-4 TGTGCCAGCAGCTTGGGGACAGGGGGTTCCTACAATGAGCAGTTCTTC CASSLGTGGSYNEQFF
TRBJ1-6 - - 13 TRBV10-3 TGTGCCATCAGAAGGACAGATGCTCGGCCCCTCCACTTT CAIRRTDARPLHF
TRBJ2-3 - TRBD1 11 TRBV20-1 TGCAGTGCCCTGACAGGGGGTACGCAGTATTTT CSALTGGTQYF
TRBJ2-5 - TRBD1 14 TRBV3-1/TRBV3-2 TGTGCCAGCAGCCGGGACAGGGGGCTAGGGACCCAGTACTTC CASSRDRGLGTQYF
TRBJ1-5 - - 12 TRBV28 TGTGCCAGCATGGGGGGGTGGCAGCCCCAGCATTTT CASMGGWQPQHF
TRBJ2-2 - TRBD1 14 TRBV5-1 TGCGCCAGCAGCTTTGACAGGGGCCCCGGGGAGCTGTTTTTT CASSFDRGPGELFF
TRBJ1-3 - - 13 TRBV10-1 TGCGCCAGCAGCGAGACGGGTGGAAACACCATATATTTT CASSETGGNTIYF
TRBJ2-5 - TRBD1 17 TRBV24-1 TGTGCCACCAGTGACGCCGCCTCGGGACAGGGAATTCTTTCCCAGTACTTC CATSDAASGQGILSQYF
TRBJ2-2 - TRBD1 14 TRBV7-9 TGTGCCAGGGGGGACAGGAGTCACACCGGGGAGCTGTTTTTT CARGDRSHTGELFF
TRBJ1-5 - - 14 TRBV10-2 TGCGCCAGCAGTGCGCAGTTTAGCAATCAGCCCCAGCATTTT CASSAQFSNQPQHF
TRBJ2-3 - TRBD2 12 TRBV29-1 TGCAGCGTCCGAGCGGGAGCCGATACGCAGTATTTT CSVRAGADTQYF
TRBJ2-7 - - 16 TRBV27 TGTGCCAGCAGTTTATCGATAGAACAGATCTACTACGAGCAGTACTTC CASSLSIEQIYYEQYF
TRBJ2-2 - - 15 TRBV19 TGTGCCAGTAGTGCAAACTTCGCGAACACCGGGGAGCTGTTTTTT CASSANFANTGELFF
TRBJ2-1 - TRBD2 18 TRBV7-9 TGTGCCAGCAGACTAAGTCCCCATAGCGGGGGGACCTACAATGAGCAGTTCTTC CASRLSPHSGGTYNEQFF
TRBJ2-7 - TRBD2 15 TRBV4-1 TGCGCCAGCAGCCCCGCTAGGACTAGCGACTACGAGCAGTACTTC CASSPARTSDYEQYF
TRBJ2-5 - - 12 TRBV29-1 TGCAGCGGTGCCCAGGGTTCGTTAACCCAGTACTTC CSGAQGSLTQYF
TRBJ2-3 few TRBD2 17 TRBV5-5 TGTGCCAGCAGCTCACTGGGGGCTAGCGGGGAAATAGATACGCAGTATTTT CASSSLGASGEIDTQYF
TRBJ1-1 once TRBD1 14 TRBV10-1 TGCGCCAGCAGCTACAGGGGGATAGGGACTGAAGCTTTCTTT CASSYRGIGTEAFF
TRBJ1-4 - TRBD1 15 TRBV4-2 TGTGCCAGCAGCCTTAGAGACAGGGGAGGGGAAAAACTGTTTTTT CASSLRDRGGEKLFF
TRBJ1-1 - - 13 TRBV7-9 TGTGCCAGCAGAATTAACAGGGACACTGAAGCTTTCTTT CASRINRDTEAFF
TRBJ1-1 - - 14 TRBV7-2 TGTGCCAGCAGCTTAGGCAGGGTCAACACTGAAGCTTTCTTT CASSLGRVNTEAFF